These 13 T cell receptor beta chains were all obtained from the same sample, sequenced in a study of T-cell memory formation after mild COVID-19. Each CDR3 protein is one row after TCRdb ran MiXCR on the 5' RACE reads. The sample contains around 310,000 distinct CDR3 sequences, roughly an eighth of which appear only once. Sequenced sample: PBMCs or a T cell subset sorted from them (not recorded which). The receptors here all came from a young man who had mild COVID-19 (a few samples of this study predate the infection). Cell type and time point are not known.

CDR3 in amino acids: CASSVLWGWAKNIQYF. The DNA for the CDR3 is TGTGCCAGCAGTGTATTGTGGGGGTGGGCCAAAAACATTCAGTACTTC. This chain uses TRBV6-2 or TRBV6-3 with TRBJ2-4; either TRBD1 or TRBD2 may supply D (5 bases each). V lost 5 bases and J 1 base, leaving 15 bases between the germline ends. The CDR3 loop spans 16 amino acids. Germline assignment: CDR1 MNHEY and CDR2 SVGEGT.

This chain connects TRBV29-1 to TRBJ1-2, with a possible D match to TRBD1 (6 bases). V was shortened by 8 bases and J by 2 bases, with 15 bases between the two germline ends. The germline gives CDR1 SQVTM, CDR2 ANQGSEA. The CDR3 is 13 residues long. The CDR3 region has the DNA TGCAGCACCCAAGGGGGGGGGAACTATGGCTACACCTTC. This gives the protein CSTQGGGNYGYTF. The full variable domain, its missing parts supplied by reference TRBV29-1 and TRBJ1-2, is SAVISQKPSRDICQRGTSLTIQCQVDSQVTMMFWYRQQPGQSLTLIATANQGSEATYESGFVIDKFPISRPNLTFSTLTVSNMSPEDSSIYLCSTQGGGNYGYTFGSGTRLTVV.

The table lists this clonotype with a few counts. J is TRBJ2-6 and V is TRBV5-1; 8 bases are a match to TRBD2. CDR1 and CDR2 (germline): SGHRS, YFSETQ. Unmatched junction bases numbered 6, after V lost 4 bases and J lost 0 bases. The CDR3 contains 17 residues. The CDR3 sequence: CASSVSGEHSGANVLTF. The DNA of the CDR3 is TGCGCCAGCAGCGTTAGCGGGGAACACTCTGGGGCCAACGTCCTGACTTTC.

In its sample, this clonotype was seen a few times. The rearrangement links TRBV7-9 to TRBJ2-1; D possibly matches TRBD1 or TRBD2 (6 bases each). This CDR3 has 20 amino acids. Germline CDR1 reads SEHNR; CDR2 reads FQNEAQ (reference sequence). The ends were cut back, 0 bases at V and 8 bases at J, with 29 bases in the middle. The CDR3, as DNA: TGTGCCAGCAGCTTAGCGGGTAGCCGGTGGGGCCGGGGGCGCGTCGATGAGCAGTTCTTC. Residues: CASSLAGSRWGRGRVDEQFF. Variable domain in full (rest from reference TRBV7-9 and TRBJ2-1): DTGVSQNPRHKITKRGQNVTFRCDPISEHNRLYWYRQTLGQGPEFLTYFQNEAQLEKSRLLSDRFSAERPKGSFSTLEIQRTEQGDSAMYLCASSLAGSRWGRGRVDEQFFGPGTRLTVL.

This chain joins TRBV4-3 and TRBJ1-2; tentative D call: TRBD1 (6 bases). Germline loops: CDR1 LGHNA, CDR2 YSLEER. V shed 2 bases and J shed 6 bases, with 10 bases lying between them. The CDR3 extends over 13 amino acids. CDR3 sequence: CASSQSQGNGYTF. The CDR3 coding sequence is TGCGCCAGCAGCCAATCCCAGGGGAATGGCTACACCTTC.

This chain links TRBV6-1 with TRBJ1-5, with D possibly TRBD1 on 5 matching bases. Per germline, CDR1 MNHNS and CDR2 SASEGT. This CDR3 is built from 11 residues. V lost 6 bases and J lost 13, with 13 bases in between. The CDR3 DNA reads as TGTGCCAGCAGAGGGACCGGCACTCAGCATTTT. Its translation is CASRGTGTQHF.

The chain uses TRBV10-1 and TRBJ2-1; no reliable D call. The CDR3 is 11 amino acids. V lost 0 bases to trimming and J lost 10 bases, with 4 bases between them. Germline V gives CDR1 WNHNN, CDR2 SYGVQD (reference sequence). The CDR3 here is CASSESDEQFF. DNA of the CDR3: TGCGCCAGCAGTGAGTCGGACGAGCAGTTCTTC.

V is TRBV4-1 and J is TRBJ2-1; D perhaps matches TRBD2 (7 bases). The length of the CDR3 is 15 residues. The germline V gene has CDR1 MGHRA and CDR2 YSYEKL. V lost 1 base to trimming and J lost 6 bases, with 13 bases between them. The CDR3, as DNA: TGCGCCAGCAGCCAAGGGGGGGGCAGTCTCAATGAGCAGTTCTTC. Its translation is CASSQGGGSLNEQFF.

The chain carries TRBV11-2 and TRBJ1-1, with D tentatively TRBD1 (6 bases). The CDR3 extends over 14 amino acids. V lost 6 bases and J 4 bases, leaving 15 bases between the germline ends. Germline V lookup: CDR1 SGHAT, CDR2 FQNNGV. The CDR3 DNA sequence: TGTGCCAGCAGGGGTACAGGGCGCGGCACTGAAGCTTTCTTT. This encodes CASRGTGRGTEAFF.

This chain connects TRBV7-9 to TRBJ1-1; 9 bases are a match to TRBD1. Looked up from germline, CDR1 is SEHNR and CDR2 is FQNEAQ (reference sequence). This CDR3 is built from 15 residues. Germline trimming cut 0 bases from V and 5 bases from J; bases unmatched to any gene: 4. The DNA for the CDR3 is TGTGCCAGCAGCTTAGCGGACAGGGGATGGACTGAAGCTTTCTTT. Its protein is CASSLADRGWTEAFF.

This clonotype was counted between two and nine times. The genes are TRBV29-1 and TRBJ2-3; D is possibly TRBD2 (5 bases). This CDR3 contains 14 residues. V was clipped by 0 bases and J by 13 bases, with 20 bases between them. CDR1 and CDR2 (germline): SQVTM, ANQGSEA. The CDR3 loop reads CSVEDGPLGSGEYF. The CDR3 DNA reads TGCAGCGTTGAAGATGGTCCACTCGGATCCGGGGAGTATTTT.

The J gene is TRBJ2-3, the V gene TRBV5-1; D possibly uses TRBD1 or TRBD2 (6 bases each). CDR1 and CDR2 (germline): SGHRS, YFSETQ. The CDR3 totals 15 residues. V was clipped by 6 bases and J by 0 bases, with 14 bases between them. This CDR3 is CASIRGDPSTDTQYF. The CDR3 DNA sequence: TGCGCCAGCATTAGGGGGGACCCTAGCACAGATACGCAGTATTTT.

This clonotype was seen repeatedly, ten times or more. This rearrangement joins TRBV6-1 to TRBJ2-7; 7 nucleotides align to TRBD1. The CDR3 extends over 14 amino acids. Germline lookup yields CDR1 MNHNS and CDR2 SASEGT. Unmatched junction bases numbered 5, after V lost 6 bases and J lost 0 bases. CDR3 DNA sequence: TGTGCCAGCAGGACAGGGTTCCACTCCTACGAGCAGTACGTC. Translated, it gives CASRTGFHSYEQYV.